These 24 T cell receptor beta chains came from one sample sequenced in a study of radiotherapy plus CTLA-4 blockade in lung cancer. The assay was immunoSEQ multiplex PCR, and TCRdb's table has in-frame clones only and misses some. This repertoire shows 85,000 to 120,000 clones, roughly 84% found once; its top ten account for 2.4%. Here the sequenced sample was peripheral blood, taken from a patient treated with radiotherapy plus ipilimumab. The receptors here all came from a human donor with non-small cell lung cancer that progressed on radiotherapy plus ipilimumab. Some clones in this sample may be carry-over from other donors' samples.

The CDR3 DNA is TGTGCCTGGAGCACCGCCAGGAGCGGGGGTACAGATACGCAGTATTTT. Translating it yields CAWSTARSGGTDTQYF. The chain uses TRBV30 and TRBJ2-3; 8 nucleotides match TRBD2. J lost 3 bases, V lost 3 bases, and 11 bases had no gene match. Germline CDR1 GTSNPN, CDR2 SVGIG (reference sequence). The CDR3 contains 16 residues.

The chain has TRBV5-6 and TRBJ2-7; TRBD1 matches at 8 bases. This CDR3 has 14 amino acids. Germline V gene data show CDR1 as SGHDT and CDR2 as YYEEEE. The ends lost 5 bases at V and 4 bases at J; junction bases unmatched: 8. The CDR3 DNA reads TGTGCCAGCAGTTATGGACAGGGTGTATACGAGCAGTACTTC. Protein sequence: CASSYGQGVYEQYF.

The chain has TRBV10-3 and TRBJ2-1; 7 bases line up with TRBD1. The CDR3 is 13 amino acids. V was pared by 6 bases and J by 9 bases, with 8 bases of the junction left unmatched. CDR1 is ENHRY, CDR2 SYGVKD, per germline. The CDR3 sequence: CAIRGTDTGEQFF. The CDR3, as DNA: TGTGCCATCAGAGGGACAGACACGGGTGAGCAGTTCTTC.

The chain recombines TRBV11-2 with TRBJ2-7; 8 nucleotides match TRBD1. V shed 0 bases, J shed 4 bases, and the junction held 11 bases outside the gene matches. Germline V CDR1 and CDR2: SGHAT, FQNNGV. The CDR3 extends over 17 amino acids. The CDR3 region is CASSLDLLGQDFYEQYF. Here the CDR3 DNA reads TGTGCCAGCAGCTTAGATCTGCTGGGACAGGATTTTTACGAGCAGTACTTC.

The chain has TRBV28 and TRBJ2-7, with D unclear. There are 15 residues in the CDR3. Germline V gene sequence: CDR1 MDHEN, CDR2 SYDVKM. V gave up 3 bases and J gave up 1 base, with 13 bases separating them. The CDR3 nucleotides read TGTGCCAGCAGTTTTTCCAACTCTCTTTCCTACGAGCAGTACTTC. This encodes CASSFSNSLSYEQYF.

The chain uses TRBV2 and TRBJ2-5, with a weak D call TRBD2 (5 bases). CDR3 length equals 14 residues. Germline CDR1 is SNHLY and CDR2 is FYNNEI. V lost 0 bases, J lost 2 bases, and 7 bases lay in between. The CDR3 protein is CASSEARAQETQYF. CDR3 sequence (DNA): TGTGCCAGCAGTGAAGCGAGGGCTCAAGAGACCCAGTACTTC.

The chain carries TRBV19 and TRBJ2-5, with TRBD1 matching over 10 bases. CDR1 LNHDA and CDR2 SQIVND come from the germline V gene (reference sequence). This CDR3 is built from 15 residues. V trimming: 3 bases; J trimming: 5 bases; junction bases outside the gene matches: 6. DNA for the CDR3: TGTGCCAGTAGTATCGGGACAGGGGCAGTTGAGACCCAGTACTTC. It specifies CASSIGTGAVETQYF.

V and J are TRBV9 and TRBJ2-2; 9 bases align to TRBD1. The J segment lost 3 bases and the V segment lost 0 bases, leaving 6 bases of the junction unmatched. The germline CDR1 and CDR2 sequences are SGDLS and YYNGEE. This CDR3 is built from 17 residues. CDR3 protein: CASSVALQGADTGELFF. As DNA, the CDR3 is TGTGCCAGCAGCGTAGCTCTACAGGGGGCGGACACCGGGGAGCTGTTTTTT.

The chain uses TRBV7-2 and TRBJ2-7; 9 bases line up with TRBD1. The CDR3 is 15 amino acids. Germline V lookup: CDR1 SGHTA, CDR2 FQGNSA. The V and J ends lost 4 bases and 1 base, in that order; junction bases with no gene match: 5. The CDR3 is CASSSDRGTSYEQYF. CDR3 DNA sequence: TGTGCCAGCAGCTCGGACAGGGGAACTTCCTACGAGCAGTACTTC.

J is TRBJ2-7 and V is TRBV23-1; D call uncertain. TRBV23-1 belongs to the ORF category, with a function that is uncertain. There are 15 residues in the CDR3. V shed 1 base and J shed 2 bases, with 12 bases lying between them. The chain's CDR3 is CASSQLPGPPYEQYF. CDR3 nucleotide sequence: TGCGCCAGCAGTCAATTACCCGGGCCGCCCTACGAGCAGTACTTC.

The rearrangement links TRBV5-1 to TRBJ2-7; weak D call: TRBD1 (5 bases). Trimming removed 7 bases at V and 3 bases at J, with 14 bases between. The CDR3 is 13 amino acids. CDR1 is SGHRS and CDR2 is YFSETQ in the germline V gene. The CDR3 protein is CASRLGVGYEQYF. In DNA, the CDR3 is TGCGCCAGCCGCCTAGGGGTTGGCTACGAGCAGTACTTC.

The chain links TRBV27 to TRBJ2-7; weak D call: TRBD2 (6 bases). Germline V gene lookup returns CDR1 MNHEY and CDR2 SMNVEV (reference sequence). V lost 5 bases to trimming and J lost 2 bases, with 19 bases between them. CDR3 length equals 16 residues. The CDR3 loop is CASSPVGGEVPYEQYF. As DNA, the CDR3 is TGTGCCAGCAGTCCCGTCGGGGGTGAAGTCCCCTACGAGCAGTACTTC.

CDR3 DNA sequence: TGTGCCAGCAGGGAGACTAGCGGACCCTACGAGCAGTACTTC. Protein product: CASRETSGPYEQYF. This chain connects TRBV2 to TRBJ2-7; 9 nucleotides match TRBD2. CDR1 SNHLY and CDR2 FYNNEI come from the germline V gene. The ends lost 6 bases at V and 2 bases at J; junction bases unmatched: 5. This CDR3 is 14 amino acids long.

The chain uses TRBV28 and TRBJ1-2; 7 bases are shared with TRBD1. Germline CDR1 reads MDHEN; CDR2 reads SYDVKM. This CDR3 is 15 amino acids long. Germline trimming cut 5 bases from V and 5 bases from J; bases unmatched to any gene: 11. The CDR3 coding sequence is TGTGCCAGCAGTACCTTCACAGGGGTGAGATATGGCTACACCTTC. It codes for CASSTFTGVRYGYTF.

CDR3 bases: TGTGCCAGCAGCTTCATAGGTGCGGGGACGGGCTACGAGCAGTACTTC. Amino acid sequence: CASSFIGAGTGYEQYF. This chain uses TRBV5-4 with TRBJ2-7; tentative D call: TRBD2 (6 bases). The V gene lost 2 bases and the J gene lost 3 bases, with 18 bases spanning the gap. Per the germline V gene, CDR1 is SGHNT and CDR2 is YYREEE (reference sequence). The CDR3 runs 16 residues.

V and J are TRBV6-6 and TRBJ2-3; TRBD1 or TRBD2 may be the D gene (5 bases each). The germline V and J ends were trimmed by 6 bases and 11 bases, with 18 bases remaining between them. The germline gives CDR1 MNHNY, CDR2 SVGAGI (reference sequence). The CDR3 covers 13 residues. Written as DNA, the CDR3 is TGTGCCAGCAGGGATCCGGCTACTGGGGGGCAGTATTTT. Protein sequence: CASRDPATGGQYF.

V is TRBV7-9 and J is TRBJ1-1; D call uncertain. The CDR3 is made up of 13 amino acids. Deletions cut 7 bases from V and 6 bases from J, with 15 bases between. Germline-derived CDR1 and CDR2 are SEHNR and FQNEAQ (reference sequence). The CDR3, as DNA: TGTGCCAGCATCAAGGATGCAGACGCTGAAGCTTTCTTT. It codes for CASIKDADAEAFF.

The J gene is TRBJ2-3, the V gene TRBV7-2; the D gene is possibly TRBD2 (5 bases). V gave up 5 bases and J gave up 1 base, with 13 bases separating them. Germline CDR1 reads SGHTA; CDR2 reads FQGNSA. There are 15 residues in the CDR3. CDR3 sequence (DNA): TGTGCCAGCAGCGGAGGTGTCTCTCGCACAGATACGCAGTATTTT. Translation: CASSGGVSRTDTQYF.

This chain links TRBV27 with TRBJ2-2, with D possibly being TRBD1 (6 bases). The V and J ends lost 5 bases and 4 bases respectively, with 20 bases between them. Germline V lookup: CDR1 MNHEY, CDR2 SMNVEV (reference sequence). This CDR3 has 17 amino acids. The CDR3 is CASSPLDSRDGTGELFF. Written as DNA, the CDR3 is TGTGCCAGCAGTCCATTGGACAGCCGGGACGGCACCGGGGAGCTGTTTTTT.

The chain employs TRBV2 and TRBJ2-5; D gene unclear. Trimming stripped 6 bases from V and 0 bases from J, with 11 bases between. CDR3 length: 14 amino acids. The germline V gene has CDR1 SNHLY and CDR2 FYNNEI. CDR3 coding DNA: TGTGCCAGCAGCGTTACATTGAACCAAGAGACCCAGTACTTC. This sequence encodes CASSVTLNQETQYF. Variable domain in full (rest from reference TRBV2 and TRBJ2-5): EPEVTQTPSHQVTQMGQEVILRCVPISNHLYFYWYRQILGQKVEFLVSFYNNEISEKSEIFDDQFSVERPDGSNFTLKIRSTKLEDSAMYFCASSVTLNQETQYFGPGTRLLVL.

The chain uses TRBV9 and TRBJ2-7; D is uncertain. This CDR3 region has 15 residues. Between the trimmed V and J ends, which lost 0 bases and 0 bases, there was a span of 10 bases. Germline V gene data show CDR1 as SGDLS and CDR2 as YYNGEE. The DNA for the CDR3 is TGTGCCAGCAGCGTAGCCCCCGCCATCTCCTACGAGCAGTACTTC. Translating gives CASSVAPAISYEQYF.

The chain links TRBV5-4 to TRBJ1-4, with D perhaps matching TRBD1 (5 bases). Trimming stripped 1 base from V and 3 bases from J, with 10 bases between. CDR3 length: 15 amino acids. Germline values: CDR1 SGHNT, CDR2 YYREEE (reference sequence). The CDR3 protein is CASSLLGVSNEKLFF. CDR3 nucleotide sequence: TGTGCCAGCAGCTTGTTGGGGGTGTCTAATGAAAAACTGTTTTTT.

V gene TRBV6-4 combines with J gene TRBJ2-6; possible D gene TRBD2, 5 bases. CDR3 length: 14 residues. Germline V gene data show CDR1 as MRHNA and CDR2 as SNTAGT. Trimming removed 5 bases from V and 2 bases from J, with 7 bases in between. CDR3 bases: TGTGCCAGCAGTACCGGGGCTGGGGCCAACGTCCTGACTTTC. Protein sequence: CASSTGAGANVLTF.

The chain combines TRBV11-2 with TRBJ1-1; D uncertain. CDR1 and CDR2 from the germline V gene are SGHAT and FQNNGV. This CDR3 is built from 13 residues. V was trimmed by 5 bases and J by 6 bases, leaving 13 bases between them. The CDR3 region is CASSIGFGAEAFF. The CDR3 DNA reads as TGTGCCAGCAGCATCGGCTTCGGTGCTGAAGCTTTCTTT.